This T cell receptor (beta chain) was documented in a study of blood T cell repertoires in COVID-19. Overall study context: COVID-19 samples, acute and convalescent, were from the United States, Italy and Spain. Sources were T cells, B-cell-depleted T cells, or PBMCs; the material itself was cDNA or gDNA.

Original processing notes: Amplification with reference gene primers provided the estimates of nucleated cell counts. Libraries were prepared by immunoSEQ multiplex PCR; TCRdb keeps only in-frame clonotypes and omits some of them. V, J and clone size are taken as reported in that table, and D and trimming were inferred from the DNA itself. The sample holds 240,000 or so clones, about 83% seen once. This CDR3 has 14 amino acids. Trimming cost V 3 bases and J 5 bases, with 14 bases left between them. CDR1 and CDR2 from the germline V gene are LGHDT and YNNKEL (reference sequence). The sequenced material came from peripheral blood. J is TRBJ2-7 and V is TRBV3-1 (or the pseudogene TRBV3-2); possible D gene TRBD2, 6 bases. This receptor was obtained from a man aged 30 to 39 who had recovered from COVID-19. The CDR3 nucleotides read TGTGCCAGCAGCCAGGTACTAGCTACGGACGAGCAGTACTTC. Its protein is CASSQVLATDEQYF.